The source of this T cell receptor (beta chain) is a study of blood T cell repertoires in COVID-19. About the study: Sources were T cells, B-cell-depleted T cells, or PBMCs; the material itself was cDNA or gDNA.

Deletions cut 1 base from V and 5 bases from J, with 11 bases between. Germline V gene lookup returns CDR1 SGHTA and CDR2 FQGTGA. This CDR3 spans 14 amino acids. Repertoires were generated with immunoSEQ multiplex PCR, while TCRdb's copy carries only in-frame clones and drops some. The repertoire includes approximately 300,000 clones, around 89% of them detected once, and 3.5% to 4.5% sits in the top ten. Donors were grouped by their self-reported clinical history. The source material was PBMCs or T cells enriched from blood (not recorded which). The J gene is TRBJ1-1, the V gene TRBV7-3; D remains unclear. The origin of this receptor is a woman younger than 30 with acute COVID-19. The CDR3: CASSLMEAGTEAFF. DNA for the CDR3: TGTGCCAGCAGCTTAATGGAGGCGGGGACTGAAGCTTTCTTT.